This paragraph covers one TCR beta chain sequence. This sample was taken from a study of blood T cell repertoires in COVID-19. Across the study: Nucleic acid was either cDNA or gDNA, and it came from T cells, B-cell-depleted T cells, or PBMCs.

Libraries were prepared by immunoSEQ multiplex PCR; TCRdb keeps only in-frame clonotypes and omits some of them. This table has a few hundred thousand clones, 70% to 90% appearing once. Trimming at V came to 7 bases and at J to 4 bases, leaving 7 bases not matched to a gene. Germline loops: CDR1 MDHEN, CDR2 SYDVKM. The length of the CDR3 is 14 residues. The source material was PBMCs or T cells enriched from blood (not recorded which). The source of this sequence is a man in his forties or fifties in a cohort exposed to, infected with or recovered from COVID-19 (not recorded which). This chain joins TRBV28 and TRBJ2-1; 7 bases align to TRBD2. The CDR3 DNA sequence: TGTGCCAGCACAACGGGAGGAACTTACAATGAGCAGTTCTTC. Translation gives CASTTGGTYNEQFF.